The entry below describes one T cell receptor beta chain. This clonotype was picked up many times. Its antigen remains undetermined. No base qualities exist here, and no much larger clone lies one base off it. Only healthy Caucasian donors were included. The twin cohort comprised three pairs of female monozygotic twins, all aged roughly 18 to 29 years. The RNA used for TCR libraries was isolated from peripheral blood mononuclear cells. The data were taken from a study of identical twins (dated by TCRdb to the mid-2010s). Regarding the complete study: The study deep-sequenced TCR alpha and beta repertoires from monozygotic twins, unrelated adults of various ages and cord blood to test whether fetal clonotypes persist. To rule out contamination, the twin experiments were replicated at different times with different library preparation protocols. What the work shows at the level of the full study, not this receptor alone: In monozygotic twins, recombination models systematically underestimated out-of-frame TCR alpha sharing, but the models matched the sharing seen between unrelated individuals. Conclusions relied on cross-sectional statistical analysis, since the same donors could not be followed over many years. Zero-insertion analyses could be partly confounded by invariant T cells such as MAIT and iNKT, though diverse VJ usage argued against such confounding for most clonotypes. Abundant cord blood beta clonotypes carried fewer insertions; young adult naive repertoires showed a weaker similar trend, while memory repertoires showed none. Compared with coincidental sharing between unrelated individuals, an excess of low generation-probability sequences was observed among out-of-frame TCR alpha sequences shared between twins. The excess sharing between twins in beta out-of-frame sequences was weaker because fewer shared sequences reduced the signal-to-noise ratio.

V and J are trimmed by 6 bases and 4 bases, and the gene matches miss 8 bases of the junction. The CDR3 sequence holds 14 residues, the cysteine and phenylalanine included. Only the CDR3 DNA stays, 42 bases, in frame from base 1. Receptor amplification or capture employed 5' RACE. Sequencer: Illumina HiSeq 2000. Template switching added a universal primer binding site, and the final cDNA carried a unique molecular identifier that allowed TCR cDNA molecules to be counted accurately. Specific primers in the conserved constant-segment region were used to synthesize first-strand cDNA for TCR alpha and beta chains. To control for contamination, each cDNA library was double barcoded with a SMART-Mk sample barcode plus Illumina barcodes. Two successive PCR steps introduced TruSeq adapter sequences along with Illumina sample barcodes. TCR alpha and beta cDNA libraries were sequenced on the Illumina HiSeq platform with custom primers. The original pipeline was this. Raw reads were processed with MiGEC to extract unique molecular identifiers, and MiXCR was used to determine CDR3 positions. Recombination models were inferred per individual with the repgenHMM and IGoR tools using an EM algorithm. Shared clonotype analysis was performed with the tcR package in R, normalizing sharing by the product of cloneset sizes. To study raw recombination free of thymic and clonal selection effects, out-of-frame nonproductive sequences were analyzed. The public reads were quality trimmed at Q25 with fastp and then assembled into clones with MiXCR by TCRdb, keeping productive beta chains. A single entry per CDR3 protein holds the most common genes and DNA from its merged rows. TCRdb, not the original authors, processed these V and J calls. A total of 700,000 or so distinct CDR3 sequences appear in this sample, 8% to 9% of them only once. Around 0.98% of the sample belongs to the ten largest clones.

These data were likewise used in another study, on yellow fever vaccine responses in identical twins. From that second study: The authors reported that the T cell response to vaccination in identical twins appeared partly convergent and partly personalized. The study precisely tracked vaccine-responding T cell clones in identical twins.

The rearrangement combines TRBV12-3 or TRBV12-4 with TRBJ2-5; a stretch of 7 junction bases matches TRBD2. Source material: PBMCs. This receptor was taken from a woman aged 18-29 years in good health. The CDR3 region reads CASSRLGGLETQYF. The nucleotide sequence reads TGTGCCAGCAGCAGACTGGGGGGGTTAGAGACCCAGTACTTC.